This T cell receptor (beta chain) was sequenced for a study of cytomegalovirus exposure and HLA in healthy donors. Notes on the study in general: Reported performance of the classifier showed diagnosis of cytomegalovirus status with high specificity and sensitivity. Among TCR beta chains of equal frequency, HLA-associated ones were more clonally expanded in a later analysis. About 87% or about 30% of the time was how often most TCR beta V segments were productive, according to an earlier analysis.

Remarks on this clone: The target antigen is unknown.

Germline V gives CDR1 SGHVS, CDR2 FQNEAQ. There are 13 residues in the CDR3. Trimming shortened V by 1 base and J by 0 bases, and 3 bases separated the two germline ends. PCR involved 60 Vbeta and 13 Jbeta primers. Assay used: immunoSEQ multiplex PCR; TCRdb lists only in-frame clones, some missing. The sample contains around 76,000 clones, about 81% of which appear only once. The source of this sequence is a woman in her forties in good health and CMV-seropositive. V is TRBV7-8 and J is TRBJ1-1; D call uncertain. Sequenced sample: PBMCs. The CDR3 DNA follows: TGTGCCAGCAGCTTAGGTATGAACACTGAAGCTTTCTTT. Its protein is CASSLGMNTEAFF.